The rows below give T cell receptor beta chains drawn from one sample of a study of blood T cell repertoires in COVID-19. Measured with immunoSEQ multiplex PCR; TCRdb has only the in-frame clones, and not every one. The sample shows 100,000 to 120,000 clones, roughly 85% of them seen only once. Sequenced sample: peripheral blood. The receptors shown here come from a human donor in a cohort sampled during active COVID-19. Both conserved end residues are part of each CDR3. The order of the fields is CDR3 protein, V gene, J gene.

CASSFLRGTQETQYF	TRBV2	TRBJ2-5
CASSPWGANYGYTF	TRBV3-1/TRBV3-2	TRBJ1-2
CASSEGRLAGGQRETQYF	TRBV2	TRBJ2-5
CASSGRTFILEYSNQPQHF	TRBV19	TRBJ1-5
CASSLSVALTGELFF	TRBV13	TRBJ2-2
CASSLSSGANVLTF	TRBV5-1	TRBJ2-6
CASSLWSGGSSYNEQFF	TRBV5-6	TRBJ2-1
CASSLLQGAYEQYF	TRBV7-8	TRBJ2-7
CASSPLGLQNTEAFF	TRBV5-1	TRBJ1-1
CASSFTGLLNQPQHF	TRBV28	TRBJ1-5
CASRASQASQETQYF	TRBV19	TRBJ2-5
CASSSRTGYPGETQYF	TRBV9	TRBJ2-5
CASRVLAGEDSEQFF	TRBV10-2	TRBJ2-1
CASSVEERERIDTQYF	TRBV9	TRBJ2-3
CASSMGRERDTQYF	TRBV19	TRBJ2-3
CASSAGLTYEQYF	TRBV9	TRBJ2-7
CASRTKYEQYF	TRBV6-5	TRBJ2-7
CASSPRYRVTTYEQYF	TRBV18	TRBJ2-7
CASSLGHLGEQYF	TRBV27	TRBJ2-7
CASSLPSGQPASNQPQHF	TRBV28	TRBJ1-5
CASSLHSEGEAFF	TRBV12-3/TRBV12-4	TRBJ1-1
CASSPGGGYEQYF	TRBV7-9	TRBJ2-7
CASSRGQGITDTQYF	TRBV3-1/TRBV3-2	TRBJ2-3
CASSQDVRTQYF	TRBV4-1	TRBJ2-5
CASSENYSNQPQHF	TRBV2	TRBJ1-5
CASSLVTGDEQFF	TRBV5-6	TRBJ2-1
CASSSLLFSYEQYF	TRBV7-2	TRBJ2-7
CASSLVRVRSYEQYF	TRBV11-2	TRBJ2-7
CASSGTGLNTGELFF	TRBV6-5	TRBJ2-2
CASSLAGGDGELFF	TRBV7-9	TRBJ2-2
CASSPKGDRAHTQYF	TRBV10-1	TRBJ2-3
CASSPSGPNEQFF	TRBV7-9	TRBJ2-1
CASSEDSSGNTIYF	TRBV5-1	TRBJ1-3
CASQGDAREKLFF	TRBV28	TRBJ1-4
CASSFKEAGGPASRVTQYF	TRBV5-1	TRBJ2-3
CASSPVLTEYNEQFF	TRBV18	TRBJ2-1
CASSSRQGAGSPLHF	TRBV7-9	TRBJ1-6
CASSRAGTGGSNQPQHF	TRBV3-1/TRBV3-2	TRBJ1-5
CASSSRGGTGNNEQFF	TRBV7-3	TRBJ2-1
CASSSDRRSNYGYTF	TRBV11-2	TRBJ1-2
CASSLWGQGPSNEKLFF	TRBV28	TRBJ1-4
CASSLSSGGYSYEQYF	TRBV3-1/TRBV3-2	TRBJ2-7
CASSQGTAYSNQPQHF	TRBV3-1/TRBV3-2	TRBJ1-5
CTSSQDIAGEQYF	TRBV1	TRBJ2-7
CASSPPPDRVGEQFF	TRBV28	TRBJ2-1
CASSFLQVNEQFF	TRBV11-3	TRBJ2-1
CASSLYTGLRMNTEAFF	TRBV7-8	TRBJ1-1
CASSLMGAWTEAFF	TRBV27	TRBJ1-1
CASSERGALGYTF	TRBV6-1	TRBJ1-2
CASSQTVGGGGYEQYF	TRBV4-2	TRBJ2-7
CASSMEVRSYNEQFF	TRBV19	TRBJ2-1